The T cell receptor (beta chain) described here comes from a study of blood T cell repertoires in COVID-19 (TCRdb year 2020). For the study in its entirety: Samples covering the acute and convalescent phases of COVID-19 were provided by collaborators in the United States, Italy and Spain. Where available, HLA class I and class II types were obtained from metadata supplied by the sample provider rather than from assay-based typing. The material from the prospective study consisted of cDNA or gDNA derived from T cells, B-cell-depleted T cells, or PBMCs. Subjects who had been exposed to COVID-19, were actively infected with it, or had recovered from it provided the deeply sampled blood TCRbeta repertoires that made up the dataset. A de-identified subject ID, COVID-19 status, age in years and sex were almost always included in the sample metadata. The samples were drawn from the first 160 participants of the ongoing ImmuneRACE study and from 950 to 1,500 subjects provided by 6 global collaborators. A freely available public database, intended as a resource for researchers studying the immune response to SARS-CoV-2, is where the repertoires were released.

TCRbeta CDR3 regions were amplified from genomic DNA by means of the immunoSEQ Assay, a bias-controlled multiplex PCR. The published analysis was carried out like this. Within the assay, amplification of reference gene primers was used to estimate how many nucleated cells each sample contained. Sequence reads were collapsed and filtered to measure the absolute abundance of every unique TCRbeta CDR3 rearrangement. Productive Simpson clonality was computed per sample as the square root of Simpson's diversity index over productive rearrangements. The source is immuneACCESS, and TCRdb retained only in-frame sequences with V and J called. Part of the clones is not carried over; for the studies checked, unresolved V genes explain less than half of this, and the remainder is unexplained. The V and J calls and clone size were taken over from that table, and D and trimming were inferred from the DNA. The sample table lists roughly 46,000 clones, under 85% of them with a count of one. The ten largest account for around 7.4% of the sample.

As concerns this clone: Its antigen is unknown. No quality values exist for individual bases; no much larger clone is one base distant.

Each collaborating institution followed its own protocols to collect whole blood in K2EDTA tubes. For TCRbeta analysis, collaborator samples were shipped as frozen whole blood, as isolated PBMCs, or as DNA extracted from either sample type. What the work shows at the level of the full study, not this receptor alone: The amount of clinical and demographic metadata varied by source and participant and was provided uncurated.

Relative to germline, V is missing 5 bases and J is missing 3 bases, with 4 bases of the junction outside any gene match. CDR1 MNHEY and CDR2 SVGAGI are derived from the germline V gene. The CDR3 starts with the cysteine, ends with the phenylalanine, and has 14 residues. Of the read, only the CDR3 DNA is kept; its 42 bases are in frame from base 1. Sequenced material: peripheral blood. The chain was built from TRBV6-5 and TRBJ2-1; 7 junctional bases match TRBD2. The source of this sequence is a man in his 60s with active COVID-19. The nucleotides read TGTGCCAGCAGTCCTAGCGGCCTCTACAATGAGCAGTTCTTC. It translates to CASSPSGLYNEQFF.